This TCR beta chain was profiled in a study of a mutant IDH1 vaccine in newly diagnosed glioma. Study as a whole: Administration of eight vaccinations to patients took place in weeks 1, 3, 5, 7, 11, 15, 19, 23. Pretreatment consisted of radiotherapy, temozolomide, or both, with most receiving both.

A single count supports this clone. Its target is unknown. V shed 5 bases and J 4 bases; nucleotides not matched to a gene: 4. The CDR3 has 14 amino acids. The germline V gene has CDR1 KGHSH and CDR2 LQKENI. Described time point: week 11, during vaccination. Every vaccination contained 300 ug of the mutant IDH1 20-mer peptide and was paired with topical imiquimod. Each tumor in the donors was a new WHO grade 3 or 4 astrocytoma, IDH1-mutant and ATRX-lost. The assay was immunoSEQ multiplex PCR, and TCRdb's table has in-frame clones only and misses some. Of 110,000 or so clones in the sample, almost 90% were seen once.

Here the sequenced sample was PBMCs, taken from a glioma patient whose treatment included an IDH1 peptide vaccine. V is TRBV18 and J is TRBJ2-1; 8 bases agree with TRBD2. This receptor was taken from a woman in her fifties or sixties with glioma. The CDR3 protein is CASSNREGYNEQFF. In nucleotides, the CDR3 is TGTGCCAGCTCAAACCGGGAGGGATACAATGAGCAGTTCTTC. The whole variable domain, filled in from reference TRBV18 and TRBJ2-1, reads NAGVMQNPRHLVRRRGQEARLRCSPMKGHSHVYWYRQLPEEGLKFMVYLQKENIIDESGMPKERFSAEFPKEGPSILRIQQVVRGDSAAYFCASSNREGYNEQFFGPGTRLTVL.